This T cell receptor beta chain came from a study of shared clonotypes between healthy human individuals. On the study more broadly: Per donor, CD8 memory used one plate, CD8 naive used two, CD4 memory used three and CD4 naive used three.

Study-wide findings and caveats: With few donors, the genetic and exposure-history diversity represented was limited. Larger richness was generally estimated for naive than memory subsets.

This CDR3 contains 14 residues. The V end lost 4 bases, the J end lost 3 bases, and 10 bases lay between the germline ends. Germline CDR1 reads MNHNS; CDR2 reads SASEGT. Note on this clone: As yet, its antigen is unknown.

TCRdb's table, derived via immunoSEQ multiplex PCR, lists solely in-frame clones and lacks some. The data show some 1,100,000 clones, with around 78% seen just once and 0.5% to 0.6% held by the top ten. The rearrangement joins TRBV6-1 to TRBJ2-1, with D possibly being TRBD1 or TRBD2 (5 bases each). This clonotype was obtained from a man between 18 and 35 years old in good health. Some clones in this sample may be carry-over from other donors' samples. The sample consisted of memory CD4+ T cells from PBMCs. The subset here: CD45RA-negative fraction. The CDR3 sequence is CASSVGDSYNEQFF. CDR3 DNA: TGTGCCAGCAGTGTGGGAGACAGCTACAATGAGCAGTTCTTC.